A single sample is the source of the 32 T cell receptor beta chains below, sequenced in a study of T-cell reconstitution after alpha-beta-depleted transplantation in children. TCRbeta library preparation incorporated unique molecular identifiers. MiXCR, applied by TCRdb to the PCR reads, yields one record per CDR3 protein. The data show some 490,000 distinct CDR3 sequences, with under 15% seen just once and 4.5% to 6% held by the top ten. This specimen was PBMCs from the stem cell graft donor, taken from the stem cell graft. The receptors were gathered from a human donor who donated a stem cell graft to a child with combined immunodeficiency.

The sample holds many counts of this clonotype. This chain links TRBV25-1 with TRBJ1-1; D is possibly TRBD1 (6 bases). Trimming removed 6 bases at V and 9 bases at J, with 14 bases between. CDR1 is MGHDK and CDR2 is SYGVNS in the germline V gene. This CDR3 spans 12 amino acids. The CDR3 sequence is CASSPVGGKAFF. In DNA, the CDR3 is TGTGCCAGCAGCCCCGTAGGGGGGAAAGCTTTCTTT.

This clonotype came up a few times. The chain combines TRBV5-1 with TRBJ2-7, with D tentatively TRBD2 (6 bases). V was pared by 6 bases and J by 2 bases, with 12 bases between. CDR1 is SGHRS, CDR2 YFSETQ, per germline. CDR3 length: 13 residues. The CDR3 coding sequence is TGCGCCAGCACCAGTGGCGGGACCTACGAGCAGTACTTC. Amino acid sequence: CASTSGGTYEQYF.

The chain has TRBV29-1 and TRBJ1-4; 9 bases line up with TRBD1. The V and J ends lost 5 bases and 7 bases, in that order; junction bases with no gene match: 8. The CDR3 totals 14 residues. Germline V gene data show CDR1 as SQVTM and CDR2 as ANQGSEA. The CDR3 DNA reads TGCAGCGTTATTCCGGGACAGGGAGGTGAAAAACTGTTTTTT. Translated: CSVIPGQGGEKLFF.

This clonotype was counted at least ten times. The chain links TRBV12-3 or TRBV12-4 to TRBJ2-7; D may be TRBD1 (6 bases). Trimming cost V 5 bases and J 4 bases, with 15 bases left between them. CDR3 length equals 14 residues. The CDR3 nucleotides are TGTGCCAGCAGTGGGTTGGACAGCAGATACGAGCAGTACTTC. Translating it yields CASSGLDSRYEQYF.

This clonotype was counted only a few times. The genes are TRBV5-1 and TRBJ2-1; 12 bases line up with TRBD2. The CDR3 contains 19 residues. In germline, CDR1 is SGHRS, CDR2 YFSETQ. Germline trimming cut 4 bases from V and 0 bases from J; bases unmatched to any gene: 11. The CDR3 DNA is TGCGCCAGCAGCAAGAGTCGGCTAGCGGGGGGGAGCTCCTACAATGAGCAGTTCTTC. This encodes CASSKSRLAGGSSYNEQFF.

At least ten counts were recorded for this clonotype. The chain recombines TRBV27 with TRBJ2-7; D unresolved. Trimming took 5 bases from V and 4 from J, leaving 15 bases between them. Germline CDR1 and CDR2: MNHEY and SMNVEV (reference sequence). This CDR3 has 14 amino acids. This chain's CDR3 is CASSPEKSYYEQYF. For the CDR3, the DNA is TGTGCCAGCAGTCCCGAAAAAAGCTATTACGAGCAGTACTTC.

This clonotype was picked up a small number of times. The chain has TRBV3-1 and TRBJ1-2; D is unresolved. V lost 0 bases and J lost 4, with 18 bases in between. Germline assignment: CDR1 LGHDT and CDR2 YNNKEL (reference sequence). CDR3 length: 17 residues. This CDR3 reads CASSQETPIGRRYGYTF. The CDR3 coding sequence is TGTGCCAGCAGCCAAGAAACCCCAATCGGACGGCGCTATGGCTACACCTTC.

The genes are TRBV15 and TRBJ2-5; D is possibly TRBD2 (6 bases). CDR1 and CDR2 (germline): LNHNV, YYDKDF (reference sequence). This CDR3 spans 14 amino acids. Trimming took off 6 bases at V and 5 bases at J, with 16 bases between the two ends. Here the CDR3 reads CATSSRLGGETQYF. CDR3 nucleotides: TGTGCCACCAGTTCCAGGCTGGGGGGTGAGACCCAGTACTTC.

This clonotype was observed a handful of times. The V call is TRBV7-9, the J call TRBJ2-3, with no clear D. Germline V gene sequence: CDR1 SEHNR, CDR2 FQNEAQ (reference sequence). CDR3 length: 13 residues. Trimming pared 5 bases from V and 2 bases from J, leaving 8 bases between. CDR3 DNA sequence: TGTGCCAGCAGCCCGGAGTTCACAGATACGCAGTATTTT. It encodes CASSPEFTDTQYF.

This clonotype was seen more than once but under ten times. At one end the junction does not follow the germline gene, possibly because of a read error. The V gene is TRBV12-3 or TRBV12-4, the J gene TRBJ2-1; TRBD1 matches 9 bases. The CDR3 has 16 amino acids. This CDR3 reads CASSLEGGTGFNEQFF. CDR3 DNA sequence: TGTGCCAGCAGCTTAGAGGGCGGGACAGGGTTCAATGAGCAGTTCTTC.

In this sample, this clonotype turned up once. The chain combines TRBV24-1 with TRBJ1-5; D unclear. The CDR3 spans 14 residues. The V end was cut by 4 bases, the J end by 0 bases, with 6 bases between. The germline V gene has CDR1 KGHDR and CDR2 SFDVKD. CDR3 loop: CATSDSDSNQPQHF. The CDR3 coding sequence is TGTGCCACCAGTGACAGTGATAGCAATCAGCCCCAGCATTTT.

This clonotype was picked up many times. The chain joins TRBV18 to TRBJ2-7, with TRBD2 as a possible D gene (6 bases). Germline V gene sequence: CDR1 KGHSH, CDR2 LQKENI. The V and J ends lost 6 bases and 2 bases respectively, with 11 bases between them. The CDR3 spans 13 residues. CDR3 region: CASSSGSPYEQYF. In DNA, the CDR3 is TGTGCCAGCTCCTCCGGGAGCCCCTACGAGCAGTACTTC.

The sample holds a few counts of this clonotype. The chain recombines TRBV5-1 with TRBJ2-2; the D gene could be TRBD1 or TRBD2 (5 bases each). Trimming cost V 0 bases and J 0 bases, with 9 bases left between them. CDR3 length: 16 amino acids. Germline CDR1 and CDR2: SGHRS and YFSETQ. The CDR3 DNA is TGCGCCAGCAGCTTGGGGGGGACCACGAACACCGGGGAGCTGTTTTTT. Its translation is CASSLGGTTNTGELFF.

This clonotype came up a few times. The chain is built from TRBV15 and TRBJ2-1; 10 nucleotides align to TRBD2. Germline V gene sequence: CDR1 LNHNV, CDR2 YYDKDF (reference sequence). CDR3 length: 19 residues. V lost 0 bases to trimming and J lost 5 bases; unmatched junction nucleotides: 13. Here the CDR3 reads CATSREVGTSAKWDNEQFF. DNA of the CDR3: TGTGCCACCAGCAGAGAGGTGGGGACTAGCGCTAAGTGGGACAATGAGCAGTTCTTC.

J is TRBJ2-7 and V is TRBV20-1; 12 bases are a match to TRBD2. The J segment lost 1 base and the V segment lost 3 bases, leaving 7 bases of the junction unmatched. Germline CDR1 DFQATT, CDR2 SNEGSKA (reference sequence). This CDR3 is 16 amino acids long. The CDR3 DNA reads as TGCAGTGCTAGCCGGGATACTAGCGGGAGGTCCTACGAGCAGTACTTC. Its protein product is CSASRDTSGRSYEQYF.

This clonotype has at least ten counts. This chain links TRBV9 with TRBJ2-7, with TRBD2 matching over 10 bases. CDR3 size: 15 residues. Germline values: CDR1 SGDLS, CDR2 YYNGEE. Trimming cost V 0 bases and J 4 bases; bases outside gene matches: 4. The CDR3 reads CASSVESSGGYEQYF. CDR3 sequence (DNA): TGTGCCAGCAGCGTAGAGTCTAGCGGGGGTTACGAGCAGTACTTC. The entire variable domain, with the rest obtained from reference TRBV9 and TRBJ2-7, is as follows: DSGVTQTPKHLITATGQRVTLRCSPRSGDLSVYWYQQSLDQGLQFLIQYYNGEERAKGNILERFSAQQFPDLHSELNLSSLELGDSALYFCASSVESSGGYEQYFGPGTRLTVT.

This clonotype was counted ten times or more. This chain joins TRBV12-3 or TRBV12-4 and TRBJ2-3, with TRBD2 matching 7 bases. The CDR3 totals 16 residues. Losses at the gene ends were 5 bases for V and 2 bases for J; bases not matched to a gene: 10. Here the CDR3 DNA reads TGTGCCAGCAGTGCCCCGACGGGGGGACTCACAGATACGCAGTATTTT. This encodes CASSAPTGGLTDTQYF.

This clonotype was counted many times. This chain joins TRBV12-3 or TRBV12-4 and TRBJ2-1, with 10 bases matching TRBD2. The trim removed 6 bases at V and 9 bases at J, leaving 11 bases unmatched. The length of the CDR3 is 15 residues. CDR3 DNA sequence: TGTGCCAGCAGACCTAGCGGGGGCACCGAGGTTGAGCAGTTCTTC. Its translation: CASRPSGGTEVEQFF.

In its sample, this clonotype was seen a few times. The chain couples TRBV4-3 to TRBJ2-1, with 13 nucleotides matching TRBD2. V trimming: 1 base; J trimming: 3 bases; junction bases outside the gene matches: 6. The CDR3 spans 18 residues. Germline CDR1 reads LGHNA; CDR2 reads YSLEER. CDR3 region: CASSQGTSGRDIYNEQFF. In DNA, the CDR3 is TGCGCCAGCAGCCAAGGGACTAGCGGGAGAGACATCTACAATGAGCAGTTCTTC.

Many counts were recorded for this clonotype. This chain joins TRBV19 and TRBJ2-7, with D perhaps being TRBD1 or TRBD2 (5 bases each). In germline, CDR1 is LNHDA, CDR2 SQIVND (reference sequence). The CDR3 spans 15 residues. V was cut by 7 bases and J by 2 bases, with 18 bases left in between. The CDR3 protein is CASTPKGRGAYEQYF. In DNA form, the CDR3 reads TGTGCCAGTACCCCAAAGGGACGAGGGGCCTACGAGCAGTACTTC.

This clonotype was observed at least ten times. The chain joins TRBV5-1 to TRBJ2-4, with a possible D match to TRBD1 (6 bases). V dropped 2 bases and J dropped 0 bases, with 24 bases sitting between them. Germline assignment: CDR1 SGHRS and CDR2 YFSETQ. CDR3 length equals 20 residues. CDR3 sequence (DNA): TGCGCCAGCAGCTTTGGACCTTCTCGTGGGGGACAACTAGCCAAAAACATTCAGTACTTC. Its translation: CASSFGPSRGGQLAKNIQYF.

This clonotype was seen only a few times. The rearrangement uses TRBV7-2 and TRBJ2-1; 10 bases are a match to TRBD2. Germline V lookup: CDR1 SGHTA, CDR2 FQGNSA. V lost 3 bases, J lost 4 bases, and 3 bases stayed unmatched. The CDR3 loop spans 15 amino acids. CDR3 loop: CASSFTSGDYNEQFF. The DNA of the CDR3 is TGTGCCAGCAGCTTTACTAGCGGGGATTACAATGAGCAGTTCTTC.

V gene TRBV12-3 or TRBV12-4 combines with J gene TRBJ2-5; D may correspond to TRBD1 or TRBD2 (5 bases each). The CDR3 is made up of 14 amino acids. V was trimmed by 1 base and J by 5 bases, leaving 11 bases between them. CDR3 in DNA: TGTGCCAGCAGTTTAGTGATCGGGGACGAGACCCAGTACTTC. Translating gives CASSLVIGDETQYF.

This chain connects TRBV6-1 to TRBJ2-7, with D possibly TRBD2 on 6 matching bases. Germline lookup yields CDR1 MNHNS and CDR2 SASEGT. Deletions cut 5 bases from V and 0 bases from J, with 11 bases between. The CDR3 has 14 residues. The CDR3 is CASSRDSDSYEQYF. The CDR3 region has the DNA TGTGCCAGCAGTCGGGACTCCGACTCCTACGAGCAGTACTTC.

This clonotype was detected ten times or more. The J gene is TRBJ2-7, the V gene TRBV4-3, with D perhaps TRBD1 (5 bases). Germline assignment: CDR1 LGHNA and CDR2 YSLEER. V was clipped by 0 bases and J by 5 bases, with 17 bases between them. CDR3 length equals 16 residues. CDR3 protein: CASSQDLGRGSNEQYF. The CDR3, as DNA: TGCGCCAGCAGCCAAGATTTGGGAAGGGGTTCCAACGAGCAGTACTTC.

The rearrangement joins TRBV10-3 to TRBJ2-2, with D perhaps TRBD2 (6 bases). Trimming pared 7 bases from V and 3 bases from J, leaving 12 bases between. Germline values: CDR1 ENHRY, CDR2 SYGVKD. CDR3 length: 14 amino acids. The CDR3 loop is CAIKFPGDTGELFF. The CDR3, as DNA: TGTGCCATCAAGTTTCCGGGGGACACCGGGGAGCTGTTTTTT.

The chain carries TRBV5-1 and TRBJ2-7, with a possible D match to TRBD1 (6 bases). This CDR3 has 17 amino acids. Germline V lookup: CDR1 SGHRS, CDR2 YFSETQ. The germline V and J ends were trimmed by 4 bases and 1 base, with 21 bases remaining between them. The CDR3 nucleotides are TGCGCCAGCAGCCCAGAATCCGACAGGCGGAAGTCCTACGAGCAGTACTTC. Protein sequence: CASSPESDRRKSYEQYF.

This rearrangement joins TRBV7-2 to TRBJ2-1, with D perhaps matching TRBD2 (6 bases). The V gene's germline CDR1 is SGHTA and CDR2 FQGNSA. V was clipped by 0 bases and J by 2 bases, with 11 bases between them. CDR3 length: 16 amino acids. For the CDR3, the DNA is TGTGCCAGCAGCTTAGCGAGACTAGACCCCTACAATGAGCAGTTCTTC. Translating it yields CASSLARLDPYNEQFF.

The chain combines TRBV20-1 with TRBJ2-5; 7 bases map to TRBD1. The CDR3 is 14 amino acids. Per the germline V gene, CDR1 is DFQATT and CDR2 is SNEGSKA (reference sequence). Trimming took 5 bases from V and 5 from J; bases not matched to a gene: 11. The CDR3 DNA reads TGCAGTGCTTATACCAGGGGGATGGGGGAGACCCAGTACTTC. The encoded protein is CSAYTRGMGETQYF.

This clonotype was counted only a few times. The chain's CDR3 is CSATQGNEQFF. For the CDR3, the DNA is TGCAGTGCCACCCAGGGCAATGAGCAGTTCTTC. V usage is TRBV20-1 and J usage is TRBJ2-1, with D possibly TRBD1 on 5 matching bases. The germline V gene encodes CDR1 DFQATT and CDR2 SNEGSKA (reference sequence). V lost 6 bases and J lost 6, with 9 bases in between. This CDR3 has 11 amino acids.

This clonotype has only a few counts. This chain joins TRBV20-1 and TRBJ1-3; D is perhaps TRBD1 (5 bases). Looked up from germline, CDR1 is DFQATT and CDR2 is SNEGSKA (reference sequence). The germline V and J ends were trimmed by 1 base and 0 bases, with 7 bases remaining between them. The CDR3 spans 14 residues. DNA for the CDR3: TGCAGTGCTAGAGCGGGGGGCTCTGGAAACACCATATATTTT. The encoded protein is CSARAGGSGNTIYF.

Ten or more counts support this clonotype. This rearrangement joins TRBV15 to TRBJ2-7; 7 nucleotides align to TRBD1. Germline V gene data show CDR1 as LNHNV and CDR2 as YYDKDF (reference sequence). CDR3 length: 15 residues. V shed 5 bases and J 3 bases; nucleotides not matched to a gene: 10. In DNA form, the CDR3 reads TGTGCCACCAGCTTAGGGACAGAGTCGTACTACGAGCAGTACTTC. Amino acids: CATSLGTESYYEQYF.